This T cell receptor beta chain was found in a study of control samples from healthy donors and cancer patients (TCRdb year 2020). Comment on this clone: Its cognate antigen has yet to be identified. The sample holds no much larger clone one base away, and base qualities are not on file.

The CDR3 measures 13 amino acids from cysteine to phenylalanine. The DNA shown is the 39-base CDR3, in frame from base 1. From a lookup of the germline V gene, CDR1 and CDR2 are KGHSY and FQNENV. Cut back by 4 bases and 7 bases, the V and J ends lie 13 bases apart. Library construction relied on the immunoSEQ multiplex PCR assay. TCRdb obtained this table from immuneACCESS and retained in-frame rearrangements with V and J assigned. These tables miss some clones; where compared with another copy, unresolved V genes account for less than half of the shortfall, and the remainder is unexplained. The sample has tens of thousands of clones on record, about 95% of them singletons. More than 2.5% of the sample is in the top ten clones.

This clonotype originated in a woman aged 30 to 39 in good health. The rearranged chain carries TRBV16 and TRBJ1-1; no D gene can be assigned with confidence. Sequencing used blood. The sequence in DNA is TGTGCCAGCAGCCCTCCTCATGGAATTGAAGCTTTCTTT. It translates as CASSPPHGIEAFF.